This T cell receptor beta chain was identified in a study of blood T cell repertoires in COVID-19. Overall study: Sites in the United States, Italy and Spain provided acute and convalescent COVID-19 samples. T cells, B-cell-depleted T cells, or PBMCs provided the cDNA or gDNA that served as material.

Assay used: immunoSEQ multiplex PCR; TCRdb lists only in-frame clones, some missing. The table lists some 180,000 clones, approximately 80% of them singletons. This CDR3 contains 15 residues. Germline V gene data show CDR1 as LGHDT and CDR2 as YNNKEL (reference sequence). The V end was cut by 5 bases, the J end by 2 bases, with 15 bases between. The Seattle patients, enrolled during active infection, were followed longitudinally. The receptor was isolated from a woman between 35 and 50 years old with COVID-19, enrolled during active disease. The chain is built from TRBV3-1 (or the pseudogene TRBV3-2) and TRBJ1-1, with a possible D match to TRBD1 (5 bases). Specimen: peripheral blood. CDR3 nucleotide sequence: TGTGCCAGCAGCATGCGGGACCGCCCCAACACTGAAGCTTTCTTT. Its protein is CASSMRDRPNTEAFF.